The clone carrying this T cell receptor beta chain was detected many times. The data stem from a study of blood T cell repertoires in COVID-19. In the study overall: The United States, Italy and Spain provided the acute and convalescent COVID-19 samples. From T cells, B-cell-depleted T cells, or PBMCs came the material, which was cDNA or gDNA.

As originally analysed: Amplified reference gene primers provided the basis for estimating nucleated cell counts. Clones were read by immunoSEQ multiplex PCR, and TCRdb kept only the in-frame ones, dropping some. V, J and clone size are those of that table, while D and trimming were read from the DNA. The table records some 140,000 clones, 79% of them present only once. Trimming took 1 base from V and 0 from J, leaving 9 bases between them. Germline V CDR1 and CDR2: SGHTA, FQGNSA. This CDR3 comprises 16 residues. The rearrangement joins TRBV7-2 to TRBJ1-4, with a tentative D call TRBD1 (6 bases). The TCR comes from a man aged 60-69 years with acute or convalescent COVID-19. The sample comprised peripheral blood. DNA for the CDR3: TGTGCCAGCAGCTTAGGAGGGACACCAACTAATGAAAAACTGTTTTTT. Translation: CASSLGGTPTNEKLFF.